The source of this T cell receptor beta chain is a study of post-analysis software for immune sequencing data. Study results and caveats: Included in a set of roughly five TRBV segments more frequent in patients than controls were TRBV5-6, TRBV5-1 and TRBV20-1.

Concerning this clonotype: Its antigen is undetermined.

Incorporated into the TCR beta cDNA libraries were unique molecular identifiers, which served to reduce PCR and sequencing biases. TCRdb re-called the PCR reads through MiXCR, storing one row per CDR3 protein. The sample includes hundreds of thousands of distinct CDR3 sequences, 30% to 45% of them seen just once. The CDR3 runs to 15 residues. Trimming removed 3 bases at V and 5 bases at J, with 16 bases between. The receptor's source is a girl aged 10-17 years with multiple sclerosis. This chain uses TRBV12-3 or TRBV12-4 with TRBJ2-5, with D possibly being TRBD1 (5 bases). Sequencing was performed on blood. Written as DNA, the CDR3 is TGTGCCAGCAGTTTCTACGTCCCCAGGGATGAGACCCAGTACTTC. Its translation: CASSFYVPRDETQYF.